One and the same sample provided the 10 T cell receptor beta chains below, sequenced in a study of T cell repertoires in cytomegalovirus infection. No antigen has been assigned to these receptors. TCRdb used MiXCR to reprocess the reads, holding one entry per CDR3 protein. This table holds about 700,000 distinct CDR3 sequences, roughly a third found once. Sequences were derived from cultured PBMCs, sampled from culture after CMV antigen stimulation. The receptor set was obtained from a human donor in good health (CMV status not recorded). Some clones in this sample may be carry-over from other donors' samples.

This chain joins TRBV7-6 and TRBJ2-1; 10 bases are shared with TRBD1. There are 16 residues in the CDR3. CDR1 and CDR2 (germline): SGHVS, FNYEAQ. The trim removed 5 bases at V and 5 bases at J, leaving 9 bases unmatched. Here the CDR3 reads CASSTPRQGANNEQFF. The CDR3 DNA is TGTGCCAGCAGCACCCCCCGACAGGGGGCAAACAATGAGCAGTTCTTC.

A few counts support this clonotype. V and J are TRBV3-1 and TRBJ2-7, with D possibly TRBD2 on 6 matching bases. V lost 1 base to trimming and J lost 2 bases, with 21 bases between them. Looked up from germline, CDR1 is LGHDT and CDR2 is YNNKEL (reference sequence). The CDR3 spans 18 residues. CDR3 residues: CASSQVAGRGRVPYEQYF. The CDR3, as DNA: TGTGCCAGCAGCCAAGTGGCGGGACGGGGACGCGTACCCTACGAGCAGTACTTC.

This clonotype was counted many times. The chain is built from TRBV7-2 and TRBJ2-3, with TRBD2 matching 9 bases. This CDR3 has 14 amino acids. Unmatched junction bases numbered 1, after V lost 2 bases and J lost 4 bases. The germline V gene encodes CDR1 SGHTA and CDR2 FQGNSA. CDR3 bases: TGTGCCAGCAGCTTAAGACTAGCGGCAGATACGCAGTATTTT. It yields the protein CASSLRLAADTQYF.

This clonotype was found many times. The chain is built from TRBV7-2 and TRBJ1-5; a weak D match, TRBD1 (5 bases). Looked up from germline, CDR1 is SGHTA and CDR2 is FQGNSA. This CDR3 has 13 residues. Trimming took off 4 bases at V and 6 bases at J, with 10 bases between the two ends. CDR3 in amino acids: CASSSTGVQPQHF. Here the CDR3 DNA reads TGTGCCAGCAGCTCGACGGGGGTTCAGCCCCAGCATTTT.

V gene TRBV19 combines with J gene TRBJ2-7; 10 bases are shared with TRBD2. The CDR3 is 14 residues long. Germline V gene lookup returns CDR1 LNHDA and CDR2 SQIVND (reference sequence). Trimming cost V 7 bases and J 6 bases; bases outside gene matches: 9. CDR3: CASTPLAGAGEQYF. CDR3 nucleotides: TGTGCCAGTACCCCTCTAGCGGGAGCGGGCGAGCAGTACTTC. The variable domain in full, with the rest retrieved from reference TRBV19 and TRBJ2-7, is DGGITQSPKYLFRKEGQNVTLSCEQNLNHDAMYWYRQDPGQGLRLIYYSQIVNDFQKGDIAEGYSVSREKKESFPLTVTSAQKNPTAFYLCASTPLAGAGEQYFGPGTRLTVT.

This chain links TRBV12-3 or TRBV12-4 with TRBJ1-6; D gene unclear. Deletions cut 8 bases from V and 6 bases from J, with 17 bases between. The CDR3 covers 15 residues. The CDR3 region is CASGTRPFGNSPLHF. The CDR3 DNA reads TGTGCCAGCGGAACCCGACCGTTTGGTAATTCACCCCTCCACTTT.

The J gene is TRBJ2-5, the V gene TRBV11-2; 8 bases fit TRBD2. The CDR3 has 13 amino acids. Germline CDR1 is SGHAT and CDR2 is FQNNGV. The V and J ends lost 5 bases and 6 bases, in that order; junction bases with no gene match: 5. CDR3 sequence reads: CASSRGGVQTQYF. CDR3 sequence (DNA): TGTGCCAGCAGCCGGGGGGGGGTACAGACCCAGTACTTC.

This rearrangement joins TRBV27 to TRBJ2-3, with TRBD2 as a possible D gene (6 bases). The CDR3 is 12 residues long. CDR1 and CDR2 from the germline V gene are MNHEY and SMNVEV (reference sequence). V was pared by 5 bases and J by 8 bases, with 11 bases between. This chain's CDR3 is CASSVGGATQYF. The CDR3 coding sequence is TGTGCCAGCAGTGTGGGGGGAGCTACGCAGTATTTT.

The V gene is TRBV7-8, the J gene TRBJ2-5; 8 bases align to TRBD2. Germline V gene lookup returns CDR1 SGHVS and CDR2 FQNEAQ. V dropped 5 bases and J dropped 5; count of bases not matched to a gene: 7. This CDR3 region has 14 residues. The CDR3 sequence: CASSRSTGGETQYF. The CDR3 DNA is TGTGCCAGCAGCCGGAGTACGGGAGGGGAGACCCAGTACTTC. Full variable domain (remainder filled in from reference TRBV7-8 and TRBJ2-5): GAGVSQSPRYKVAKRGQDVALRCDPISGHVSLFWYQQALGQGPEFLTYFQNEAQLDKSGLPSDRFFAERPEGSVSTLKIQRTQQEDSAVYLCASSRSTGGETQYFGPGTRLLVL.

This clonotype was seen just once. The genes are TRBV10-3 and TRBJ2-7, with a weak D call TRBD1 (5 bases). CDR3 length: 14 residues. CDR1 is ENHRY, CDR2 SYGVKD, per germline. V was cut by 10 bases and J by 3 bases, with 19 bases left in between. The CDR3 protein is CATHPAGNFYEQYF. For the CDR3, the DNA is TGTGCCACCCATCCCGCAGGGAATTTCTACGAGCAGTACTTC.